The 3 T cell receptor beta chains reported below all come from one sample, sequenced in a study of CXCR3-negative and CXCR3-positive naive CD8 T cells. It was by 5' RACE with UMI labels that the TRB cDNA libraries were prepared. TCRdb reanalyzed the 5' RACE reads and collapses them to one entry per CDR3 protein, without DNA. The sample's table shows 5,500 to 6,000 distinct CDR3 sequences. Sequenced input: naive CXCR3- CD8+ T cells from blood. The subset here: CD45RO-CCR7+CD27+CD95- naive CD8+ T cells lacking CXCR3 (TNR3-). The receptors here all came from a human donor in good health. Some clones in this sample may be carry-over from other donors' samples.

This clonotype is identified as medium-sized (0.01 to 0.1%) from frequency. The chain has TRBV9 and TRBJ2-1; TCRdb outputs TRBD2, but without DNA this stays unchecked. The CDR3 is 16 amino acids. Germline CDR1 reads SGDLS; CDR2 reads YYNGEE. The CDR3 spells CASSAERAGGPGEQFF.

The CDR3 protein is CASSYSNRNTEAFF. V usage is TRBV6-2 or TRBV6-3 and J usage is TRBJ1-1. The length of the CDR3 is 14 residues. Germline assignment: CDR1 MNHEY and CDR2 SVGEGT.

This clonotype shows up as medium-sized by frequency. This rearrangement joins TRBV27 to TRBJ2-1; lacking DNA, the TRBD1 call made by TCRdb goes unchecked. The CDR3 sequence is 15 residues long. Germline CDR1 is MNHEY and CDR2 is SMNVEV (reference sequence). CDR3 loop: CASQVAGGIHNEQFF.